This record covers a single TCR beta chain. The specificity of this receptor is unknown. No much larger clone is present one base from it, and per-base qualities are unavailable. Library construction relied on the immunoSEQ multiplex PCR assay. For most patients, genomic DNA was subjected to high-throughput TCR-beta CDR3 sequencing by Adaptive Biotechnologies. On the authors' methods: Adaptive's ImmunoSEQ software was the source of the TCR sequencing data for 18 patients, while a few other patients were processed with MiXCR and VDJtools. CDR3 nucleotide sequences shared between donor and recipient were removed because their origin could not be assigned. To count as alloreactive, a clone needed at least 2-fold expansion over unstimulated cells and a minimum CFSE-low frequency of 0.002% (template counts) or 0.001% (read counts). Clones detected in sequenced pre-transplant spleen, lymph node, or MLR CFSE-low populations of the donor or recipient were defined as mappable. Cumulative frequency of alloreactive clones was calculated as a percentage of all sequences weighted by copy number. Not all clones reach the TCRdb copy of this immuneACCESS table, which keeps in-frame sequences only. Checked studies attribute under half of the gap to unresolved V genes and leave the rest unexplained. The V and J calls and clone size were taken over from that table, and D and trimming were inferred from the DNA. The sample profile shows over 45,000 clones; around 90% of them were found once. The ten largest clones add up to less than 2% of the sample.

The sample is drawn from a study of graft-versus-host responses after intestinal transplantation (dated by TCRdb to the early 2020s). General notes on the study: Multivisceral, liver-intestinal, or isolated intestinal transplants were received by the recipients. All recipients received anti-thymocyte globulin induction followed by maintenance tacrolimus and steroids for two to four years. Graft-versus-host and host-versus-graft alloreactive T cell clones were tracked in the graft, circulation and bone marrow after intestinal transplantation using bulk TCR-beta CDR3 sequencing. Alloreactive clones were identified by sequencing pre-transplant mixed lymphocyte reaction products and comparing these products with unstimulated pre-transplant donor and recipient T cells. A cohort of approximately 23 intestinal transplant recipients, including one retransplant, was enrolled, and 3 patients lacking pretransplant specimens were excluded. Donor T cell macrochimerism was defined as a peak of at least 4% donor T cells among recipient peripheral blood mononuclear cells. Rather than being sequenced by the commercial service, samples from three later patients were sequenced in-house on an Illumina MiSeq and processed with MiXCR. On the study overall, not on this receptor specifically: GvH clones were found in recipient bone marrow, and some of the GvH clones appeared earlier in ileal mucosa or blood, which is consistent with an intestinal mucosal origin. Early after transplant, declines in HvG clones were associated with peak levels of circulating GvH clones. Patients with donor T cell macrochimerism had high GvH to HvG T cell clonal ratios in their allografts. Conclusions were limited by the relatively low number and heterogeneity of intestinal transplant patients.

Via the germline V gene, CDR1 is MDHEN and CDR2 SYDVKM. Reading from cysteine to phenylalanine, the CDR3 counts 17 amino acids. Only CDR3 DNA is held: 51 bases, read in frame from base 1. Trimming removed 2 bases from V and 0 bases from J, leaving 16 bases between the germline ends. Blood samples were collected up to 4 times in the first month after transplant and then at least monthly when available. Sequenced here: PBMCs, sampled 26 days after transplant. In this chain, TRBV28 is recombined with TRBJ1-2; a tentative D match to TRBD1 spans 6 bases. This clonotype was obtained from a human patient who received an intestinal transplant, so some T cells may come from the graft donor. The DNA is TGTGCCAGCAGTTTAGACGTACAGGGTGGACCTAACTATGGCTACACCTTC. The encoded protein is CASSLDVQGGPNYGYTF.